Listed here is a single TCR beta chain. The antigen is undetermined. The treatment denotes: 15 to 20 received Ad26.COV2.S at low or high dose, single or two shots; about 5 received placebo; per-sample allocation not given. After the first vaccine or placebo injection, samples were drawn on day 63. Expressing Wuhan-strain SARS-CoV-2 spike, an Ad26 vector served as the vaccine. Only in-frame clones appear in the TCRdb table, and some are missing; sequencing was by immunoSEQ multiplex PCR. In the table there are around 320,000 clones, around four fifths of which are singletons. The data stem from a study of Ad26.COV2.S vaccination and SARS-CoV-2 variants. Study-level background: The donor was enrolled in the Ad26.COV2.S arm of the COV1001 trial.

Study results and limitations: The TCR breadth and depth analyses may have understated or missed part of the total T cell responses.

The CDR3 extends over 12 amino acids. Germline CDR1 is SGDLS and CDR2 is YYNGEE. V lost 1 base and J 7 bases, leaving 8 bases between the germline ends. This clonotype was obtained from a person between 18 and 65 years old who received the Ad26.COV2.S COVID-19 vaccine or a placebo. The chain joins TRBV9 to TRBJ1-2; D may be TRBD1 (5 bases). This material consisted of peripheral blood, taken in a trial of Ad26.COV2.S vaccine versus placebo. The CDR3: CASSVWGGGYTF. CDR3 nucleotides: TGTGCCAGCAGCGTATGGGGCGGTGGCTACACCTTC.